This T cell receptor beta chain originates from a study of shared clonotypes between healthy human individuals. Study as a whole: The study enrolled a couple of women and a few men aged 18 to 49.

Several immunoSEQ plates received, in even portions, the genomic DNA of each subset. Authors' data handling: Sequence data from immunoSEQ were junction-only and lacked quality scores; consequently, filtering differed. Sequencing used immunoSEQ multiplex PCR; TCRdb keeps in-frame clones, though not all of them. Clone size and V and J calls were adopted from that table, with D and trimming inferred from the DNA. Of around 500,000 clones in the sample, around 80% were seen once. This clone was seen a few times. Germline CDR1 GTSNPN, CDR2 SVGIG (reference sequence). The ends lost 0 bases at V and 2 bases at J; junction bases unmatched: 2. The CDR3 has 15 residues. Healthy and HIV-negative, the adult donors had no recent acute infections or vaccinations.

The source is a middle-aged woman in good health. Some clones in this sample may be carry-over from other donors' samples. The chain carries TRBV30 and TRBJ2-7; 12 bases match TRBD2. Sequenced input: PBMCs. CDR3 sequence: CAWSVGLAGTYEQYF. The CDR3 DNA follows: TGTGCCTGGAGTGTAGGACTAGCGGGAACCTACGAGCAGTACTTC.